This TCR beta chain emerged from a study of identical twins. This clonotype was observed at least ten times. Its antigen is currently unknown. One entry per CDR3 protein results from TCRdb running MiXCR on the 5' RACE reads. Among 690,000 or so distinct CDR3 sequences listed, over 8.5% were seen once. Germline CDR1 and CDR2: MDHEN and SYDVKM. Trimming took 4 bases from V and 0 from J, leaving 13 bases between them. This CDR3 comprises 16 residues. Study observations and caveats: Donors were not followed over many years; analysis was cross-sectional. Beta clonotypes that were abundant in cord blood contained fewer insertions, a pattern absent from memory repertoires.

These data are also associated with another study on yellow fever vaccine responses in identical twins.

V is TRBV28 and J is TRBJ2-1, with D possibly TRBD2 on 6 matching bases. The sequence was obtained from a woman between 18 and 30 years old in good health. Sequenced: PBMCs. This CDR3 is CASSSPTSFSYNEQFF. The CDR3 bases are TGTGCCAGCAGTTCTCCGACTAGTTTCTCCTACAATGAGCAGTTCTTC.